These 11 T cell receptor beta chains were sequenced from one sample in a study of blood T cell repertoires in COVID-19. Assay: immunoSEQ multiplex PCR; the TCRdb copy retains only in-frame clones and omits some. The data hold hundreds of thousands of clones, with roughly nine tenths observed a single time. Sequences were obtained from peripheral blood. The receptor source for this set is a woman younger than 45 with COVID-19, enrolled during active disease.

This chain links TRBV4-3 with TRBJ2-1; 7 bases agree with TRBD2. Germline CDR1 is LGHNA and CDR2 is YSLEER. The CDR3 loop spans 15 amino acids. V dropped 0 bases and J dropped 8; count of bases not matched to a gene: 7. The chain's CDR3 is CASSQDRAGVDEQFF. The CDR3 nucleotides are TGCGCCAGCAGCCAAGATCGGGCGGGGGTGGATGAGCAGTTCTTC.

The V call is TRBV19, the J call TRBJ1-5, with D possibly TRBD1 on 5 matching bases. CDR1 and CDR2 (germline): LNHDA, SQIVND (reference sequence). The CDR3 is 14 residues long. The V end was cut by 2 bases, the J end by 7 bases, with 12 bases between. The CDR3 here is CASSIQGAHQPQHF. The CDR3 DNA reads as TGTGCCAGTAGTATACAAGGGGCCCACCAGCCCCAGCATTTT.

This chain connects TRBV7-9 to TRBJ2-2; D remains ambiguous. Germline loops: CDR1 SEHNR, CDR2 FQNEAQ (reference sequence). This CDR3 has 17 residues. V dropped 1 base and J dropped 5 bases, with 17 bases sitting between them. The CDR3 nucleotides read TGTGCCAGCAGCTTAGGGCCCGAGACACCGATAACCGGGGAGCTGTTTTTT. Encoded protein: CASSLGPETPITGELFF. Full variable domain (remainder filled in from reference TRBV7-9 and TRBJ2-2): DTGVSQNPRHKITKRGQNVTFRCDPISEHNRLYWYRQTLGQGPEFLTYFQNEAQLEKSRLLSDRFSAERPKGSFSTLEIQRTEQGDSAMYLCASSLGPETPITGELFFGEGSRLTVL.

The chain employs TRBV7-9 and TRBJ2-2; D is unclear. Per germline, CDR1 SEHNR and CDR2 FQNEAQ (reference sequence). Trimming took 1 base from V and 2 from J, leaving 8 bases between them. The CDR3 has 15 residues. This CDR3 is CASSLGRINTGELFF. The CDR3 coding sequence is TGTGCCAGCAGCTTAGGCAGAATCAACACCGGGGAGCTGTTTTTT.

A single count supports this clone. V gene TRBV7-9 combines with J gene TRBJ1-2; TRBD1 is a possible D gene (6 bases). CDR3 length: 13 amino acids. V was shortened by 6 bases and J by 8 bases, with 16 bases between the two germline ends. CDR1 is SEHNR, CDR2 FQNEAQ, per germline (reference sequence). The CDR3 loop is CASSRNRVEGYTF. CDR3 bases: TGTGCCAGCAGTCGAAACAGGGTAGAGGGCTACACCTTC.

The gene calls are TRBV2 and TRBJ2-7; maybe TRBD1 (6 bases). The CDR3 runs 14 residues. Germline loops: CDR1 SNHLY, CDR2 FYNNEI. The ends were cut back, 7 bases at V and 2 bases at J, with 15 bases in the middle. The CDR3 is CASKTQGQAYEQYF. The DNA for the CDR3 is TGTGCCAGCAAAACGCAGGGACAAGCCTACGAGCAGTACTTC.

The rearrangement uses TRBV28 and TRBJ1-1; D is uncertain. Germline-derived CDR1 and CDR2 are MDHEN and SYDVKM. The V end was cut by 2 bases, the J end by 1 base, with 8 bases between. CDR3 size: 14 residues. CDR3 residues: CASSLEARNTEAFF. CDR3 sequence (DNA): TGTGCCAGCAGTTTAGAGGCGAGGAACACTGAAGCTTTCTTT.

CDR3 coding DNA: TGTGCCAGCAGTTTGGGGGCATTAGTCCCCACAGGGGCGAACACCGGGGAGCTGTTTTTT. This sequence encodes CASSLGALVPTGANTGELFF. The genes are TRBV28 and TRBJ2-2; 7 nucleotides agree with TRBD1. This CDR3 contains 20 residues. The V segment lost 3 bases and the J segment 0 bases; nucleotides outside the gene matches: 16. Germline V lookup: CDR1 MDHEN, CDR2 SYDVKM.

This chain links TRBV18 with TRBJ1-1, with 7 bases fitting TRBD1. V gave up 3 bases and J gave up 8 bases; unmatched junction bases: 9. Germline V gene lookup returns CDR1 KGHSH and CDR2 LQKENI. The CDR3 covers 14 residues. The CDR3 DNA follows: TGTGCCAGCTCACCTGGGACAGTCTCCCAGGAAGCTTTCTTT. It encodes CASSPGTVSQEAFF.

The chain recombines TRBV18 with TRBJ2-5, with TRBD1 matching 7 bases. This CDR3 region has 16 residues. V dropped 6 bases and J dropped 5; count of bases not matched to a gene: 15. Germline values: CDR1 KGHSH, CDR2 LQKENI. CDR3 nucleotides: TGTGCCAGCTCCCAAAGACAGGGTAAGGGTCGGGAGACCCAGTACTTC. Amino acid sequence: CASSQRQGKGRETQYF.

This CDR3 is CASSYPGGADGQPQHF. The CDR3, as DNA: TGTGCCAGCAGTTATCCGGGGGGCGCGGACGGGCAGCCCCAGCATTTT. The V and J genes are TRBV11-3 and TRBJ1-5; D is perhaps TRBD1 (6 bases). Trimming shortened V by 6 bases and J by 7 bases, and 22 bases separated the two germline ends. CDR3 length: 16 amino acids. CDR1 is SGHNT and CDR2 is YENEEA in the germline V gene.